The clone carrying this T cell receptor (beta chain) occurred many times. No antigen is known for it. A NOSPECS grade of at least 4, a Clinical Activity Score of at least 3 and duration under 3 months were recorded in ophthalmopathy patients. Amplification of TCR beta CDR3 regions was performed using RNA transcripts as template. The TCR CDR3 was amplified in a first-round RT-PCR using the HTBI primer set. Via MiXCR, TCRdb re-called the multiplex PCR reads, giving one row per CDR3 protein. The table has fewer than 350,000 distinct CDR3 sequences, about a sixth seen once. This record belongs to a study of T cells in Graves' hyperthyroidism and ophthalmopathy. Overall study findings and caveats: A model of 13 V-J pairs discriminated ophthalmopathy from stable hyperthyroidism. Most thyroid clonotypes that were expanded above 0.001 also turned up in blood.

The TCR originated in a woman between 40 and 55 years old with Graves' ophthalmopathy. Sequencing was carried out using blood.

CDR3 DNA: TGTGCCAGCAGTTGGGACAGGCGCAACGAGCAGTACTTC. Translating it yields CASSWDRRNEQYF. The chain recombines TRBV12-3 or TRBV12-4 with TRBJ2-7; TRBD1 agrees at 8 bases. The CDR3 contains 13 residues. Losses at the gene ends were 4 bases for V and 5 bases for J; bases not matched to a gene: 4.